Listed below are T cell receptor beta chains from one sample, sequenced in a study of multiple sclerosis patients with progressive multifocal leukoencephalopathy. This table comes from immunoSEQ multiplex PCR, and its TCRdb copy is limited to in-frame clones, with some not included. Of tens of thousands of clones listed, roughly 87% are singletons. Sequencing used PBMCs, obtained from a patient treated with natalizumab. The receptors come from a human donor with progressive multifocal leukoencephalopathy. Each CDR3 is given without its conserved first and last residue. Each record gives: clone size, V gene, CDR3 protein. Clone size, where shown, is once, few, many, or a class for clones that have expanded.

clone_size: .
v_call: TRBV2
cdr3_aa: ASSERETGGWMNTEAF

clone_size: .
v_call: TRBV5-1
cdr3_aa: ASSLALAGELF

clone_size: .
v_call: TRBV5-1
cdr3_aa: ASSGGQVHSGNTIY

clone_size: once
v_call: TRBV2
cdr3_aa: ASSGAEAGLGNEQF

clone_size: .
v_call: TRBV5-1
cdr3_aa: ASSLKAGTGTKHPTYEQY

clone_size: .
v_call: TRBV9
cdr3_aa: ASSASGSATRPF

clone_size: few
v_call: TRBV5-1
cdr3_aa: ASRGLQGGVESYEQY

clone_size: .
v_call: TRBV2
cdr3_aa: ASRERRPPGDTQY

clone_size: once
v_call: TRBV7-9
cdr3_aa: ASRRDGTGELF

clone_size: few
v_call: TRBV6-4
cdr3_aa: ASSPRTLVGGANVLT

clone_size: .
v_call: TRBV11-3
cdr3_aa: ASSLDSSGANVLT

clone_size: few
v_call: TRBV5-1
cdr3_aa: ASSNTGFGEKLF

clone_size: .
v_call: TRBV4-3
cdr3_aa: ASSQFTGRAGELF

clone_size: .
v_call: TRBV5-4
cdr3_aa: ASSLAVRSSGANVLT

clone_size: .
v_call: TRBV4-3
cdr3_aa: ASSQDSAGTSGSLNEQY

clone_size: once
v_call: TRBV7-2
cdr3_aa: ASSGGSNYGYT

clone_size: once
v_call: TRBV4-1
cdr3_aa: ASSQGYSCGQY

clone_size: .
v_call: TRBV7-9
cdr3_aa: ASSAQAGRTEAF

clone_size: .
v_call: TRBV5-6
cdr3_aa: ASSLGQGGNTIY

clone_size: .
v_call: TRBV6-1
cdr3_aa: ASMLGGYT

clone_size: once
v_call: TRBV7-2
cdr3_aa: ASSLGQGNQPQH

clone_size: .
v_call: TRBV5-4
cdr3_aa: ASSGTSGGPRYEQY

clone_size: .
v_call: TRBV13
cdr3_aa: ASSPTSGGANTGELF

clone_size: .
v_call: TRBV11-2
cdr3_aa: ASSLDPAGAYEQY

clone_size: .
v_call: TRBV19
cdr3_aa: ASSIIAGELF

clone_size: .
v_call: TRBV9
cdr3_aa: ASSVDPGGLVRGEQY

clone_size: .
v_call: TRBV6-5
cdr3_aa: ASSEGVGAYGYT

clone_size: .
v_call: TRBV7-9
cdr3_aa: ASSSIAAQY

clone_size: .
v_call: TRBV6-5
cdr3_aa: ASSLPRGGEQY

clone_size: .
v_call: TRBV4-3
cdr3_aa: ASSQEKPRDGPYEQY

clone_size: .
v_call: TRBV5-1
cdr3_aa: ASSLAGGENEKLF

clone_size: .
v_call: TRBV5-4
cdr3_aa: ASSFDHPGANTEAF

clone_size: .
v_call: TRBV10-3
cdr3_aa: AISKTGENTEAF

clone_size: .
v_call: TRBV7-9
cdr3_aa: ASTTTVAREAGGTHEQY

clone_size: .
v_call: TRBV28
cdr3_aa: ASGGRDEQY

clone_size: .
v_call: TRBV7-3
cdr3_aa: ASSSEREKGTQY

clone_size: .
v_call: TRBV2
cdr3_aa: ASSVGRDTEAF

clone_size: .
v_call: TRBV27
cdr3_aa: ASSLLTSGGFSKNEQF

clone_size: .
v_call: TRBV2
cdr3_aa: ASSESGTGSYT

clone_size: .
v_call: TRBV15
cdr3_aa: ATSRGSAFYEQY

clone_size: .
v_call: TRBV2
cdr3_aa: ASTRDGGSNQPQH